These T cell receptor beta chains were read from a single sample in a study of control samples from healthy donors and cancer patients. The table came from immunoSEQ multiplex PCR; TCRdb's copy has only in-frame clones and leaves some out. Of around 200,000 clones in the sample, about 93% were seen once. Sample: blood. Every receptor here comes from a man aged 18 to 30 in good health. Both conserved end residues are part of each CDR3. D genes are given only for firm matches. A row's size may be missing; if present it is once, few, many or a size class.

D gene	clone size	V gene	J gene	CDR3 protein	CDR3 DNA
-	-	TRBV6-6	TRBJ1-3	CASFERGTGNTIYF	TGTGCCAGCTTCGAGAGGGGAACTGGAAACACCATATATTTT
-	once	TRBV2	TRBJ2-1	CASSSQQDEQFF	TGTGCCAGCAGTTCACAGCAGGATGAGCAGTTCTTC
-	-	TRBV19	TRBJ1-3	CASSRRGSSGNTIYF	TGTGCCAGTAGTAGGCGGGGGTCTTCTGGAAACACCATATATTTT
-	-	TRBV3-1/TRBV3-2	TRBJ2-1	CASSLGAGPQNEQFF	TGTGCCAGCAGCCTAGGGGCAGGGCCCCAAAATGAGCAGTTCTTC
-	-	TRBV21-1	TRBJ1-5	CASSSTPNQPQHF	TGTGCCAGCAGCAGTACCCCCAATCAGCCCCAGCATTTT
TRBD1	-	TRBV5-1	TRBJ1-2	CASSLGFSGTDKTNYGYTF	TGCGCCAGCAGCTTGGGCTTTTCCGGGACAGACAAAACTAACTATGGCTACACCTTC
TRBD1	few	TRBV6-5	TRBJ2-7	CASSWTGISYEQYF	TGTGCCAGCAGTTGGACAGGGATTTCCTACGAGCAGTACTTC
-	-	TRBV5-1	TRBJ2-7	CASSLARGGHSYEQYF	TGCGCCAGCAGCTTGGCCAGGGGTGGGCATTCCTACGAGCAGTACTTC
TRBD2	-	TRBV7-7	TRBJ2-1	CASSQGLVFLNEQFF	TGTGCCAGCAGCCAGGGACTAGTTTTCCTCAATGAGCAGTTCTTC
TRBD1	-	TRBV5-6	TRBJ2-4	CASSPGTVPAKNIQYF	TGTGCCAGCAGCCCAGGGACAGTCCCAGCCAAAAACATTCAGTACTTC
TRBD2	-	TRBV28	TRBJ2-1	CASTLPGGRGVVEQFF	TGTGCCAGCACCCTCCCTGGGGGGCGGGGGGTCGTCGAGCAGTTCTTC
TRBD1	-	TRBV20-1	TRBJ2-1	CSASGRGRVTYNEQFF	TGCAGTGCTAGTGGCAGGGGGCGGGTGACCTACAATGAGCAGTTCTTC
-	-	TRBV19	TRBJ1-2	CATNFARNYGYTF	TGTGCAACCAACTTTGCGCGAAACTATGGCTACACCTTC
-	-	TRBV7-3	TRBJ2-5	CASSLEVGRTQYF	TGTGCCAGCAGCTTAGAGGTGGGCCGGACCCAGTACTTC
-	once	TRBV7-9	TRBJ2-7	CASSPWTGPLYEQYF	TGTGCCAGCAGCCCTTGGACGGGACCGCTCTACGAGCAGTACTTC
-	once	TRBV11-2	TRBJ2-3	CASSLNRGVGTDTQYF	TGTGCCAGCAGCCTGAATAGGGGAGTCGGCACAGATACGCAGTATTTT
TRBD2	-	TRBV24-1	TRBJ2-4	CATSDSRSGGSKNIQYF	TGTGCCACCAGTGACTCCCGTAGCGGGGGGAGTAAAAACATTCAGTACTTC
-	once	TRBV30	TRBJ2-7	CAWRVPGDGQYF	TGTGCCTGGAGGGTACCGGGAGACGGGCAGTACTTC
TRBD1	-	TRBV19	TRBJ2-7	CASSTGGTGFYEQYF	TGTGCCAGTAGTACCGGCGGGACAGGCTTCTACGAGCAGTACTTC
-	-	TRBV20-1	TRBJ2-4	CSASSGGPSHVQYF	TGCAGTGCTAGTTCCGGGGGTCCTTCGCACGTTCAGTACTTC
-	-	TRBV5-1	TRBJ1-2	CASSFQPGSPGYTF	TGCGCCAGCAGCTTTCAACCCGGGAGTCCCGGCTACACCTTC
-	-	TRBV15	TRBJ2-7	CATSRVGAGYEQYF	TGTGCCACCAGCAGAGTAGGTGCTGGCTACGAGCAGTACTTC
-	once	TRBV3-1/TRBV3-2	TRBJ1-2	CASSQGQGWYGYTF	TGTGCCAGCAGCCAAGGCCAAGGGTGGTATGGCTACACCTTC
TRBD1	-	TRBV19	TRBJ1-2	CASSTPGQNYGYTF	TGTGCCAGTAGTACCCCGGGACAGAACTATGGCTACACCTTC
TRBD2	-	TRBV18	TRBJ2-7	CASSRIAGGPSYEQYF	TGTGCCAGCTCACGAATAGCGGGGGGGCCCTCCTACGAGCAGTACTTC
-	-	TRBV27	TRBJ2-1	CASSLGQNNEQFF	TGTGCCAGCAGTTTAGGTCAGAACAATGAGCAGTTCTTC
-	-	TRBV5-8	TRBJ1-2	CASSWGGLANYGYTF	TGTGCCAGCAGCTGGGGCGGACTTGCTAACTATGGCTACACCTTC
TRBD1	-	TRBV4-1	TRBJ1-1	CASSLLQGTTEAFF	TGCGCCAGCAGCTTATTACAGGGGACCACTGAAGCTTTCTTT
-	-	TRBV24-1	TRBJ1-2	CATSDSDYGYTF	TGTGCCACCAGTGATTCGGACTATGGCTACACCTTC
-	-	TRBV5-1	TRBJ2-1	CASLGDNEQFF	TGCGCCAGCTTAGGAGACAATGAGCAGTTCTTC
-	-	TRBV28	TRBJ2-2	CASTWGRNTGELFF	TGTGCCAGCACTTGGGGCAGGAACACCGGGGAGCTGTTTTTT
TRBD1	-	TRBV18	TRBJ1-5	CASSQGAINQPQHF	TGTGCCAGCTCTCAGGGGGCTATAAATCAGCCCCAGCATTTT
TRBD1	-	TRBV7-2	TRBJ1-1	CASTPDRVGNTEAFF	TGTGCCAGCACCCCTGACAGGGTCGGGAACACTGAAGCTTTCTTT
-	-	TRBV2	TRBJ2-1	CASKGRFNEQFF	TGTGCCAGCAAAGGCCGCTTCAATGAGCAGTTCTTC
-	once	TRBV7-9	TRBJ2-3	CASSLLRRGPSTDTQYF	TGTGCCAGCAGCTTATTACGTCGGGGGCCGAGCACAGATACGCAGTATTTT
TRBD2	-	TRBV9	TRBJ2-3	CASSVQLAGGTSDTQYF	TGTGCCAGCAGCGTCCAACTAGCGGGGGGTACCTCAGATACGCAGTATTTT
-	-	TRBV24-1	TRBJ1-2	CATSETGTAYGYTF	TGTGCCACCAGTGAGACCGGGACTGCGTATGGCTACACCTTC
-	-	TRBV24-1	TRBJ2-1	CATSDYYEQFF	TGTGCCACCAGTGATTATTATGAGCAGTTCTTC
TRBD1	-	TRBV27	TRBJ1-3	CASSLTGAGNTIYF	TGTGCCAGCAGTTTGACAGGGGCTGGAAACACCATATATTTT
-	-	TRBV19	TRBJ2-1	CASSIPGENNEQFF	TGTGCCAGTAGTATACCGGGGGAGAACAATGAGCAGTTCTTC
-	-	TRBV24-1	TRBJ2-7	CATIVLGAYEQYF	TGTGCCACCATTGTCCTCGGGGCCTACGAGCAGTACTTC